Sequencing of this T cell receptor (beta chain) was carried out in a study of blood T cell repertoires in COVID-19. The overall study: T cells, B-cell-depleted T cells, or PBMCs supplied cDNA or gDNA.

Using immunoSEQ multiplex PCR, the repertoire was profiled, and TCRdb retains in-frame clones only, with some absent. The sample yields a few hundred thousand clones, around 83% seen once. The germline CDR1 and CDR2 sequences are SGHDT and YYEEEE. This CDR3 contains 16 residues. V lost 4 bases and J lost 5; bases outside the gene matches: 13. Sequenced sample: peripheral blood. The chain carries TRBV5-6 and TRBJ2-7; 9 bases match TRBD2. The TCR sequence derives from a man aged 45-65 years with active or convalescent COVID-19. The CDR3 is CASSTTVLAGVDEQYF. The CDR3 DNA reads as TGTGCCAGCAGCACGACCGTTTTAGCGGGGGTAGACGAGCAGTACTTC.